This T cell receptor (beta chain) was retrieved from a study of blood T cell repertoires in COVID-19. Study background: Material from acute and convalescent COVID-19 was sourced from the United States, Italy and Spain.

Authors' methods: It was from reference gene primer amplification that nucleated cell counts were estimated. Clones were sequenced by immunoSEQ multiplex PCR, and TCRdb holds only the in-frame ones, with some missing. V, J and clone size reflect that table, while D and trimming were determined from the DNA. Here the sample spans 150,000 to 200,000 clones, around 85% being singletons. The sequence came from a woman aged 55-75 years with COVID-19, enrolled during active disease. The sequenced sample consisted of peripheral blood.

Here the CDR3 DNA reads TGTGCCAGTAGTTCGCACAGGGGAGTGAGCAATCAGCCCCAGCATTTT. Translating it yields CASSSHRGVSNQPQHF. The chain has TRBV19 and TRBJ1-5, with TRBD1 matching over 7 bases. The ends lost 5 bases at V and 1 base at J; junction bases unmatched: 8. Germline CDR1 is LNHDA and CDR2 is SQIVND (reference sequence). This CDR3 is 16 amino acids long.